This passage covers 13 T cell receptor beta chains from one sample sequenced in a study of cytomegalovirus exposure and HLA in healthy donors. PCR employed 60 Vbeta and 13 Jbeta primers. Data came from immunoSEQ multiplex PCR; TCRdb stores just in-frame clones and leaves some out. The table lists around 130,000 clones, about three quarters of them singletons. The sample taken for sequencing was PBMCs. The receptors shown here come from a young woman in good health and CMV-seronegative.

CDR3 sequence: CAWSNTDFSGNTIYF. Here the CDR3 DNA reads TGTGCCTGGAGTAATACAGATTTCTCTGGAAACACCATATATTTT. J is TRBJ1-3 and V is TRBV30; no firm D call. Germline V gene sequence: CDR1 GTSNPN, CDR2 SVGIG (reference sequence). This CDR3 is built from 15 residues. V was cut by 2 bases and J by 0 bases, with 11 bases left in between.

The chain has TRBV11-1 and TRBJ1-5; D is ambiguous. Deletions cut 5 bases from V and 4 bases from J, with 12 bases between. Germline lookup yields CDR1 SGHAT and CDR2 FQDESV (reference sequence). The CDR3 is 14 amino acids. CDR3 amino acids: CASSRRSGNQPQHF. CDR3 nucleotide sequence: TGTGCCAGCAGCCGGAGATCGGGTAATCAGCCCCAGCATTTT.

The chain uses TRBV2 and TRBJ2-3; D might be TRBD2 (6 bases). Trimming removed 6 bases at V and 6 bases at J, with 16 bases between. Looked up from germline, CDR1 is SNHLY and CDR2 is FYNNEI. The CDR3 covers 14 residues. CDR3 protein: CASRRDFPADTQYF. The CDR3, as DNA: TGTGCCAGCAGGCGGGACTTCCCCGCGGATACGCAGTATTTT.

The genes are TRBV11-2 and TRBJ2-7, with TRBD2 identical over 10 bases. Looked up from germline, CDR1 is SGHAT and CDR2 is FQNNGV. The CDR3 loop spans 15 amino acids. V dropped 4 bases and J dropped 1; count of bases not matched to a gene: 4. The CDR3 DNA reads TGTGCCAGCAGCTCCTGGACTAGCGGATCCTACGAGCAGTACTTC. Amino acid sequence: CASSSWTSGSYEQYF.

This clone was detected only once. The chain joins TRBV10-3 to TRBJ2-7; D possibly corresponds to TRBD2 (6 bases). Trimming took 10 bases from V and 6 from J, leaving 22 bases between them. The CDR3 is 14 residues long. The germline CDR1 and CDR2 sequences are ENHRY and SYGVKD. CDR3 amino acids: CASKGEAGKGEQYF. CDR3 nucleotide sequence: TGTGCCAGCAAAGGGGAGGCGGGGAAAGGCGAGCAGTACTTC.

The chain couples TRBV5-1 to TRBJ2-2, with TRBD2 matching over 10 bases. Germline CDR1 SGHRS, CDR2 YFSETQ. There are 16 residues in the CDR3. V shed 0 bases, J shed 3 bases, and the junction held 2 bases outside the gene matches. CDR3 bases: TGCGCCAGCAGCTTGGCCCTAGCGGGAGACACCGGGGAGCTGTTTTTT. This gives the protein CASSLALAGDTGELFF.

This sequence joins TRBV5-1 and TRBJ2-2; 9 nucleotides line up with TRBD2. Germline CDR1 reads SGHRS; CDR2 reads YFSETQ. There are 16 residues in the CDR3. Germline trimming cut 0 bases from V and 4 bases from J; bases unmatched to any gene: 4. CDR3: CASSLGLAGPTGELFF. The CDR3 nucleotides are TGCGCCAGCAGCTTGGGCCTAGCGGGGCCCACCGGGGAGCTGTTTTTT.

This rearrangement joins TRBV21-1 to TRBJ2-3; the table's D call, TRBD2, has no DNA check behind it. TRBV21-1 is classified as a pseudogene. The CDR3 extends over 15 amino acids. CDR3 amino acids: CASSYSDGVWDTQYF. Here the CDR3 DNA reads TGTGCCAGCAGTTACTCAGACGGGGTTTGGGATACGCAGTATTTT.

The chain recombines TRBV14 with TRBJ2-1; 8 bases fit TRBD1. V lost 4 bases and J lost 2; bases outside the gene matches: 1. CDR1 is SGHDN, CDR2 FVKESK, per germline. The CDR3 runs to 14 residues. CDR3 bases: TGTGCCAGCAGCCCGGGACAGGCCTACAATGAGCAGTTCTTC. This sequence encodes CASSPGQAYNEQFF.

The chain joins TRBV30 to TRBJ2-1, with 7 bases matching TRBD1. V lost 4 bases to trimming and J lost 13 bases; unmatched junction nucleotides: 13. CDR3 length equals 13 residues. Germline V gene lookup returns CDR1 GTSNPN and CDR2 SVGIG (reference sequence). The CDR3 is CAWTLGTVLRQFF. CDR3 bases: TGTGCCTGGACTTTAGGGACAGTCCTGCGTCAGTTCTTC.

The chain combines TRBV10-2 with TRBJ1-1; D might be TRBD1 (6 bases). Germline V gene lookup returns CDR1 WSHSY and CDR2 SAAADI. This CDR3 comprises 13 residues. V was pared by 10 bases and J by 0 bases, with 12 bases between. The DNA for the CDR3 is TGCGCCACCAACAGGGAAATGAACACTGAAGCTTTCTTT. Its protein product is CATNREMNTEAFF.

The chain has TRBV7-8 and TRBJ2-7, with 8 positions matching TRBD2. J gave up 1 base and V 5 bases, and 10 bases lay outside the gene matches. CDR1 is SGHVS and CDR2 is FQNEAQ in the germline V gene. The CDR3 is 16 residues long. Here the CDR3 DNA reads TGTGCCAGCAGCCCCGCAAGTGCTAGCGGGTCCTACGAGCAGTACTTC. Its translation: CASSPASASGSYEQYF.

This chain uses TRBV5-4 with TRBJ1-2; 7 nucleotides line up with TRBD1. Germline lookup yields CDR1 SGHNT and CDR2 YYREEE (reference sequence). V lost 4 bases and J lost 4; bases outside the gene matches: 13. The CDR3 sequence is 16 residues long. In DNA, the CDR3 is TGTGCCAGCAGCCTCTCCACAGGGGCAGGGGGCTATGGCTACACCTTC. It yields the protein CASSLSTGAGGYGYTF. The complete variable domain, with remaining parts taken from reference TRBV5-4 and TRBJ1-2, reads ETGVTQSPTHLIKTRGQQVTLRCSSQSGHNTVSWYQQALGQGPQFIFQYYREEENGRGNFPPRFSGLQFPNYSSELNVNALELDDSALYLCASSLSTGAGGYGYTFGSGTRLTVV.